This record covers a single T cell receptor beta chain. The antigen remains undetermined. Germline CDR1 KGHSH, CDR2 LQKENI. The CDR3 has 13 residues. V dropped 2 bases and J dropped 3 bases, with 7 bases sitting between them. The record originates from a study of T cell responses to AZD1222 COVID-19 vaccine. Study-level points and caveats: Clonal diversity was possibly underestimated, and the donors were mostly white British, with more females. A reported finding is that nearly half of spike-specific TCRs target unmutated variant regions.

Profiled with immunoSEQ multiplex PCR; TCRdb holds only in-frame clones, not every one. The sample contains some 110,000 clones, roughly four fifths of which appear only once. The source was peripheral blood, collected on day 0 of AZD1222 vaccination. The sequence derives from an adult in good health. The rearrangement joins TRBV18 to TRBJ1-2; a possible D gene is TRBD1 (6 bases). CDR3 amino acids: CASSPDRYYGYTF. CDR3 DNA sequence: TGTGCCAGCTCACCAGACAGGTACTATGGCTACACCTTC.